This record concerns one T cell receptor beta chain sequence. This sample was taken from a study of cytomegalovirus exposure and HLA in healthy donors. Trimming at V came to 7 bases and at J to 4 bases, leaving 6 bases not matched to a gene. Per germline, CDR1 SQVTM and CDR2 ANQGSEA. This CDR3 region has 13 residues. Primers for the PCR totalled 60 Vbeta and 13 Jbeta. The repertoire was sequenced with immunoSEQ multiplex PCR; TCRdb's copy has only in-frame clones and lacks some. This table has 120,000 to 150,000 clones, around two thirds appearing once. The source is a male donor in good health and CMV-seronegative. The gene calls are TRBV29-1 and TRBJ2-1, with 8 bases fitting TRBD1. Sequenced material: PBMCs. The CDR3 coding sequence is TGCAGCGCCCAGGGGGCGATGTACAATGAGCAGTTCTTC. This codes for CSAQGAMYNEQFF.